The 17 T cell receptor beta chains below come from one sample, sequenced in a study of T-cell reconstitution after alpha-beta-depleted transplantation in children. Unique molecular identifiers were incorporated into the prepared TCRbeta library. TCRdb independently ran MiXCR on the PCR reads; one entry per CDR3 protein. The sample lists around 440,000 distinct CDR3 sequences, roughly 10% occurring once. The sequences come from PBMCs, collected before TCRalphabeta/CD19-depleted stem cell transplant. These receptors came from a child aged 2 to 15 with inherited bone marrow failure, due to receive a stem cell transplant.

At least ten counts were recorded for this clonotype. The rearrangement joins TRBV3-1 to TRBJ2-3; D call uncertain. Trimming cost V 5 bases and J 2 bases, with 11 bases left between them. Germline-derived CDR1 and CDR2 are LGHDT and YNNKEL (reference sequence). This CDR3 contains 14 residues. DNA of the CDR3: TGTGCCAGCAGCGAGATCATAAACACAGATACGCAGTATTTT. It is translated as CASSEIINTDTQYF.

This clonotype was seen at least ten times. The chain joins TRBV20-1 to TRBJ1-6; 8 nucleotides line up with TRBD1. The germline CDR1 and CDR2 sequences are DFQATT and SNEGSKA (reference sequence). V shed 6 bases, J shed 0 bases, and the junction held 7 bases outside the gene matches. This CDR3 has 16 amino acids. DNA for the CDR3: TGCAGTGCCCTGACAGGGGCGAGCTCCTATAATTCACCCCTCCACTTT. Translating it yields CSALTGASSYNSPLHF.

Ten or more counts support this clonotype. The chain joins TRBV5-1 to TRBJ2-1, with 10 positions matching TRBD2. Germline CDR1 and CDR2: SGHRS and YFSETQ. V dropped 3 bases and J dropped 4; count of bases not matched to a gene: 4. There are 15 residues in the CDR3. CDR3 nucleotides: TGCGCCAGCAGCTACGGACTAGCGGATTACAATGAGCAGTTCTTC. Protein sequence: CASSYGLADYNEQFF. The whole variable domain, filled in from reference TRBV5-1 and TRBJ2-1, reads KAGVTQTPRYLIKTRGQQVTLSCSPISGHRSVSWYQQTPGQGLQFLFEYFSETQRNKGNFPGRFSGRQFSNSRSEMNVSTLELGDSALYLCASSYGLADYNEQFFGPGTRLTVL.

This clonotype showed up many times. The J gene is TRBJ2-7, the V gene TRBV4-1; the match to TRBD1 covers 9 bases. Per the germline V gene, CDR1 is MGHRA and CDR2 is YSYEKL. Trimming removed 8 bases from V and 4 bases from J; junction bases left unmatched: 3. The CDR3 consists of 12 residues. CDR3 region: CASPDRGYEQYF. CDR3 nucleotide sequence: TGCGCCAGCCCCGACAGGGGGTACGAGCAGTACTTC.

This clonotype was seen only a few times. This chain connects TRBV5-1 to TRBJ2-7; D perhaps matches TRBD2 (5 bases). V lost 1 base and J lost 3, with 11 bases in between. The germline V gene encodes CDR1 SGHRS and CDR2 YFSETQ. CDR3 length: 14 residues. CDR3 sequence reads: CASSLRGVGYEQYF. CDR3 DNA: TGCGCCAGCAGCTTGCGGGGAGTAGGCTACGAGCAGTACTTC.

Regarding this clonotype: This may come from a read error, since a much larger clone is one base off. The chain uses TRBV20-1 and TRBJ2-1; weak D call: TRBD2 (5 bases). The CDR3 spans 13 residues. The germline V gene has CDR1 DFQATT and CDR2 SNEGSKA (reference sequence). Trimming removed 7 bases from V and 5 bases from J, with 15 bases in between. The CDR3 DNA reads TGCAGTGTTACTAGGACTTTTCACAATGAGCAGTTCTTC. Encoded protein: CSVTRTFHNEQFF.

A few counts support this clonotype. V is TRBV20-1 and J is TRBJ1-1, with a tentative D call TRBD1 (5 bases). Germline assignment: CDR1 DFQATT and CDR2 SNEGSKA (reference sequence). The V end lost 3 bases, the J end lost 2 bases, and 19 bases lay between the germline ends. This CDR3 spans 16 amino acids. The DNA for the CDR3 is TGCAGTGCTAGGGATGTGATGGGGCAGGCTAACACTGAAGCTTTCTTT. It translates to CSARDVMGQANTEAFF.

This clonotype showed up just a few times. The chain couples TRBV7-9 to TRBJ2-5, with 13 positions matching TRBD2. Germline trimming cut 4 bases from V and 4 bases from J; bases unmatched to any gene: 9. CDR1 and CDR2 from the germline V gene are SEHNR and FQNEAQ (reference sequence). The CDR3 consists of 17 residues. CDR3 loop: CASSSGLAGRIGETQYF. CDR3 DNA: TGTGCCAGCAGCTCGGGACTAGCGGGAAGGATCGGAGAGACCCAGTACTTC. The full variable domain, rest sourced from reference TRBV7-9 and TRBJ2-5, is DTGVSQNPRHKITKRGQNVTFRCDPISEHNRLYWYRQTLGQGPEFLTYFQNEAQLEKSRLLSDRFSAERPKGSFSTLEIQRTEQGDSAMYLCASSSGLAGRIGETQYFGPGTRLLVL.

This clonotype was seen repeatedly, ten times or more. The chain is built from TRBV7-2 and TRBJ1-2; D is perhaps TRBD1 (5 bases). Between the trimmed V and J ends, which lost 1 base and 4 bases, there was a span of 13 bases. The CDR3 loop spans 15 amino acids. The V gene's germline CDR1 is SGHTA and CDR2 FQGNSA. In DNA, the CDR3 is TGTGCCAGCAGCTTAGGTGTCCTCGGGGCCTATGGCTACACCTTC. This gives the protein CASSLGVLGAYGYTF. The full variable domain, rest sourced from reference TRBV7-2 and TRBJ1-2, is GAGVSQSPSNKVTEKGKDVELRCDPISGHTALYWYRQSLGQGLEFLIYFQGNSAPDKSGLPSDRFSAERTGGSVSTLTIQRTQQEDSAVYLCASSLGVLGAYGYTFGSGTRLTVV.

This clonotype was seen a few times. This rearrangement joins TRBV20-1 to TRBJ2-2; D gene uncertain. V was clipped by 0 bases and J by 6 bases, with 11 bases between them. CDR1 is DFQATT and CDR2 is SNEGSKA in the germline V gene (reference sequence). The CDR3 is made up of 14 amino acids. Here the CDR3 reads CSAREDLEAGELFF. CDR3 coding DNA: TGCAGTGCTAGAGAGGACCTGGAAGCCGGGGAGCTGTTTTTT.

This clonotype was recorded a few times. The chain carries TRBV6-5 and TRBJ1-2, with TRBD1 matching over 7 bases. Germline CDR1 MNHEY, CDR2 SVGAGI. Germline trimming cut 2 bases from V and 0 bases from J; bases unmatched to any gene: 3. This CDR3 has 15 residues. CDR3 protein: CASSYRDRPNYGYTF. The CDR3 nucleotides read TGTGCCAGCAGTTACCGGGACAGACCTAACTATGGCTACACCTTC.

This clonotype has a count of ten or more. V gene TRBV7-8 combines with J gene TRBJ2-1, with a tentative D call TRBD1 (5 bases). Germline V lookup: CDR1 SGHVS, CDR2 FQNEAQ. This CDR3 contains 16 residues. V lost 2 bases, J lost 2 bases, and 13 bases lay in between. The CDR3 here is CASSLFRTGTYNEQFF. CDR3 coding DNA: TGTGCCAGCAGCTTATTCAGAACAGGTACCTACAATGAGCAGTTCTTC. Based on the CDR3 plus reference TRBV7-8 and TRBJ2-1, the full variable domain is GAGVSQSPRYKVAKRGQDVALRCDPISGHVSLFWYQQALGQGPEFLTYFQNEAQLDKSGLPSDRFFAERPEGSVSTLKIQRTQQEDSAVYLCASSLFRTGTYNEQFFGPGTRLTVL.

The rearrangement joins TRBV6-1 to TRBJ2-7; D is ambiguous. The germline V and J ends were trimmed by 7 bases and 2 bases, with 12 bases remaining between them. Germline CDR1 is MNHNS and CDR2 is SASEGT. This CDR3 comprises 13 residues. CDR3 in DNA: TGTGCCAGCAAAAGGGCGTCGGCCTACGAGCAGTACTTC. Translating gives CASKRASAYEQYF.

This chain joins TRBV20-1 and TRBJ2-3; D unresolved. There are 13 residues in the CDR3. Germline CDR1 DFQATT, CDR2 SNEGSKA (reference sequence). V dropped 3 bases and J dropped 4 bases, with 11 bases sitting between them. CDR3 residues: CSASQTQADTQYF. As DNA, the CDR3 is TGCAGTGCTAGTCAGACCCAGGCAGATACGCAGTATTTT.

This clonotype was counted ten times or more. The chain combines TRBV5-1 with TRBJ2-1; 15 bases are shared with TRBD2. This CDR3 spans 18 amino acids. The germline V gene has CDR1 SGHRS and CDR2 YFSETQ. V dropped 3 bases and J dropped 5; count of bases not matched to a gene: 9. CDR3 in DNA: TGCGCCAGCAGCTCGCCGGGACTAGCGGGAGGAATACACAATGAGCAGTTCTTC. It specifies CASSSPGLAGGIHNEQFF.

This clonotype was observed at least ten times. The chain has TRBV5-1 and TRBJ2-7, with unresolved D. The ends were cut back, 0 bases at V and 3 bases at J, with 7 bases in the middle. This CDR3 spans 13 amino acids. In germline, CDR1 is SGHRS, CDR2 YFSETQ. CDR3 bases: TGCGCCAGCAGCTTGGCGTGGTTCTACGAGCAGTACTTC. Translation: CASSLAWFYEQYF. The full variable domain, with the rest looked up from reference TRBV5-1 and TRBJ2-7, is KAGVTQTPRYLIKTRGQQVTLSCSPISGHRSVSWYQQTPGQGLQFLFEYFSETQRNKGNFPGRFSGRQFSNSRSEMNVSTLELGDSALYLCASSLAWFYEQYFGPGTRLTVT.

This clonotype was picked up many times. The genes are TRBV7-2 and TRBJ2-7, with D maybe TRBD1 (5 bases). CDR3 length equals 16 residues. The V gene lost 2 bases and the J gene lost 3 bases, with 17 bases spanning the gap. The V gene's germline CDR1 is SGHTA and CDR2 FQGNSA. CDR3 in DNA: TGTGCCAGCAGCTTACAGGCCAGGGTTGGGGACTACGAGCAGTACTTC. Protein sequence: CASSLQARVGDYEQYF.